This T cell receptor beta chain was captured by sequencing in a study of shared clonotypes between healthy human individuals. Findings and limits, study-wide: A reduction in generation probabilities was seen for non-shared clonotypes relative to those shared by all four donors.

As processed by the authors: Filtering differed since immunoSEQ provided only junctions, with no quality scores. Repertoires were generated with immunoSEQ multiplex PCR, while TCRdb's copy carries only in-frame clones and drops some. V, J and clone size derive from that table, while D and trimming were established from the DNA sequence. The sample lists about 2.1 million clones, approximately 92% seen once, with roughly 1.7% in the top ten. Naive CD8 cells lacked CD45RO and underwent positive selection for CCR7, leaving out terminally differentiated effector memory CD45RA+ cells. This clone has just a few counts. No antigen is known for it. The sequenced material came from naive CD8+ T cells from PBMCs. This receptor was taken from a man aged 18 to 29 in good health. Some clones in this sample may be carry-over from other donors' samples.

Here the CDR3 reads CAWSVANWRLGSTEAFF. CDR3 sequence (DNA): TGTGCCTGGAGTGTAGCTAATTGGAGGCTGGGCAGCACTGAAGCTTTCTTT. V gene TRBV30 combines with J gene TRBJ1-1; no clear D. The CDR3 runs to 17 residues. Trimming took off 0 bases at V and 4 bases at J, with 21 bases between the two ends. The germline gives CDR1 GTSNPN, CDR2 SVGIG (reference sequence). Full variable domain (remainder filled in from reference TRBV30 and TRBJ1-1): SQTIHQWPATLVQPVGSPLSLECTVEGTSNPNLYWYRQAAGRGLQLLFYSVGIGQISSEVPQNLSASRPQDRQFILSSKKLLLSDSGFYLCAWSVANWRLGSTEAFFGQGTRLTVV.